This is a list of T cell receptor beta chains from one sample in a study of blood T cell repertoires in COVID-19. TCRdb keeps only in-frame clones here, not all; method: immunoSEQ multiplex PCR. The data contain about 160,000 clones, roughly 90% of them singletons. Material: peripheral blood. These receptor sequences come from a man younger than 40 with COVID-19, enrolled during active disease. The CDR3 runs from the conserved cysteine through the conserved F or W. D genes are given only for firm matches. Rows may omit the clone size; those that give it use once, few, many or a size class.

TRBJ1-4 . 14 TRBV7-9 . TGTGCCAGCACTCGTCTCGGGGGTCGCGAAAAACTGTTTTTT CASTRLGGREKLFF
TRBJ2-3 . 20 TRBV19 . TGTGCCAGTAGTTCGGGGCCGGTGACGGGAGACACCCAAAGCACAGATACGCAGTATTTT CASSSGPVTGDTQSTDTQYF
TRBJ1-2 once 14 TRBV2 TRBD1 TGTGCCACCCAACCGGGACAGGGGAACTATGGCTACACCTTC CATQPGQGNYGYTF
TRBJ2-7 few 14 TRBV27 TRBD1 TGTGCCAGCAGTTTAGGACAGGGGAGCGACGAGCAGTACTTC CASSLGQGSDEQYF
TRBJ2-1 . 13 TRBV6-2/TRBV6-3 . TGTGCCAGCAGTTACTTCGGGTACAATGAGCAGTTCTTC CASSYFGYNEQFF
TRBJ2-5 . 14 TRBV6-2/TRBV6-3 TRBD2 TGTGCCAGCAGCTATAGCGGGGGTAGACAGACCCAGTACTTC CASSYSGGRQTQYF
TRBJ1-6 . 14 TRBV6-5 TRBD1 TGTGCCAGCAGTAACGACAGGGGTTATTCACCCCTCCACTTT CASSNDRGYSPLHF
TRBJ2-2 . 17 TRBV5-8 TRBD1 TGTGCCAGCAGCTTGGTGACGGCAGGGGGCAGGACCGGGGAGCTGTTTTTT CASSLVTAGGRTGELFF
TRBJ1-3 . 16 TRBV11-2 . TGTGCCAGCAGCTCGGGGTATGGGGACTCTGGAAACACCATATATTTT CASSSGYGDSGNTIYF
TRBJ1-2 once 14 TRBV7-3 . TGTGCCAGCAGTCAGAGTGGGGGCTTTGGAGGCTACACCTTC CASSQSGGFGGYTF
TRBJ1-3 . 16 TRBV2 . TGTGCCAGCAGTCGACCTCGTGGAGGGTCTGGAAACACCATATATTTT CASSRPRGGSGNTIYF
TRBJ2-1 . 15 TRBV12-5 TRBD1 TGTGCTAGTGGCCCCGGGACAGGGGCTAACAATGAGCAGTTCTTC CASGPGTGANNEQFF
TRBJ1-2 . 12 TRBV7-8 . TGTGCCAGCAGCCAAGAGAACTATGGCTACACCTTC CASSQENYGYTF
TRBJ1-5 . 14 TRBV7-2 TRBD1 TGTGCCAGCAGCTCCGAAGCAGGGGGCCAGCCCCAGCATTTT CASSSEAGGQPQHF
TRBJ2-1 . 13 TRBV2 TRBD1 TGTGCCAGGGGGGCAGGGGGCTACAATGAGCAGTTCTTC CARGAGGYNEQFF
TRBJ2-1 . 22 TRBV19 TRBD2 TGTGCCAGTAGCACCCTATGGACAGTCGGACTAGCGGGAGGCCCCTCCTACAATGAGCAGTTCTTC CASSTLWTVGLAGGPSYNEQFF
TRBJ2-7 . 15 TRBV3-1/TRBV3-2 . TGTGCCAGCAGCCAAGGACCCGGGAGTCCCTACGAGCAGTACTTC CASSQGPGSPYEQYF
TRBJ2-2 . 13 TRBV6-5 TRBD1 TGTGCCAGCAGTTACGTGAGGGGGCGGGAGCTGTTTTTT CASSYVRGRELFF
TRBJ2-3 . 14 TRBV9 TRBD2 TGTGCCAGTGGGACTAGCGGTAGCACAGATACGCAGTATTTT CASGTSGSTDTQYF
TRBJ2-3 . 14 TRBV24-1 . TGTGCCACCAGGAGCGGTTCTAGCACAGATACGCAGTATTTT CATRSGSSTDTQYF
TRBJ2-5 . 16 TRBV3-1/TRBV3-2 TRBD1 TGTGCCAGCAGCCGTACCCAGGGGGCACAACAAGAGACCCAGTACTTC CASSRTQGAQQETQYF
TRBJ2-3 . 17 TRBV7-3 TRBD2 TGTGCCAGCAGCTTAAAGTGGGAGGGCCCCCGCCCCGATACGCAGTATTTT CASSLKWEGPRPDTQYF
TRBJ1-6 . 15 TRBV27 . TGTGCCAGCACTATGACCGGGACACCCAACTCACCCCTCCACTTT CASTMTGTPNSPLHF
TRBJ1-2 once 17 TRBV7-2 . TGTGCCAGCAGCTTAACCGGGATGGAGTTTTTGAACTATGGCTACACCTTC CASSLTGMEFLNYGYTF
TRBJ1-2 . 17 TRBV29-1 TRBD1 TGCAGCGTTGAGAGGATTCAGGGGGCGAATGGGGGCTATGGCTACACCTTC CSVERIQGANGGYGYTF
TRBJ2-7 . 14 TRBV2 TRBD2 TGTGCCAGCAACCGCCGTAGCGGGTCCTACGAGCAGTACTTC CASNRRSGSYEQYF
TRBJ1-3 . 14 TRBV30 . TGTGCCTGGAGTCTTCTCGCGTCTGGAAACACCATATATTTT CAWSLLASGNTIYF
TRBJ1-6 . 17 TRBV10-2 TRBD1 TGCGCCAGCAGTGACGGGGGACAGGGGGCTCCCTATTCACCCCTCCACTTT CASSDGGQGAPYSPLHF
TRBJ2-7 . 13 TRBV24-1 . TGTGCCACCAGTGATTATGCGGACTACGAGCAGTACTTC CATSDYADYEQYF
TRBJ2-3 once 17 TRBV11-2 TRBD2 TGTGCCAGCAGCTTAGATGGGCTAGCGGCTAGCACAGATACGCAGTATTTT CASSLDGLAASTDTQYF
TRBJ1-2 . 15 TRBV7-2 . TGTGCCAGCAGCGCCGACAGGCGAGCTAACTATGGCTACACCTTC CASSADRRANYGYTF
TRBJ2-5 . 17 TRBV3-1/TRBV3-2 TRBD2 TGTGCCAGCAGCCAAGATTTGGGTGCGGGAGGGGATCAGACCCAGTACTTC CASSQDLGAGGDQTQYF
TRBJ1-5 . 15 TRBV19 . TGTGCCAGTAGATTGACGGACAGCGGAAACGTGCCCCAGCATTTT CASRLTDSGNVPQHF
TRBJ2-7 once 15 TRBV19 TRBD1 TGTGCCAGTAGTGTCCCGGGACAGGGGATCTACGAGCAGTACTTC CASSVPGQGIYEQYF
TRBJ1-1 once 13 TRBV28 . TGTGCCAGCATGGAGACCTTGAACACTGAAGCTTTCTTT CASMETLNTEAFF
TRBJ1-1 . 16 TRBV19 TRBD1 TGTGCCAGTAGCCAGGGACAGTTTCTTTGGAACACTGAAGCTTTCTTT CASSQGQFLWNTEAFF
TRBJ1-2 once 18 TRBV5-5 TRBD1 TGTGCCAGCAGCTCGGGCCGACAGGGGGCCGGATCTAACTATGGCTACACCTTC CASSSGRQGAGSNYGYTF
TRBJ2-7 . 13 TRBV28 TRBD2 TGTGCCAGCAGTTTGGGCCGGGAGGGCCTGCAGTACTTC CASSLGREGLQYF
TRBJ1-4 . 16 TRBV5-4 TRBD1 TGTGCCAGCAGCTTGACAGGGGGCAGGCCTAATGAAAAACTGTTTTTT CASSLTGGRPNEKLFF
TRBJ2-7 . 15 TRBV7-9 . TGTGCCAGCAGCTTAGGGCAGGGTCCGAGGAACGAGCAGTACTTC CASSLGQGPRNEQYF
TRBJ2-1 . 14 TRBV5-8 . TGTGCCAGCAGCTTACTAGCAGGGGGCAATGAGCAGTTCTTC CASSLLAGGNEQFF
TRBJ2-7 . 15 TRBV20-1 . TGCAGTGCTAGTAGGGCAGTAAGTAAGGCGGGCGAGCAGTACTTC CSASRAVSKAGEQYF
TRBJ2-6 . 14 TRBV24-1 . TGTGCCACCAGTGATTTAGCAGGGGCCAACGTCCTGACTTTC CATSDLAGANVLTF
TRBJ2-5 . 15 TRBV6-5 TRBD2 TGTGCCAGCAGTTTCGGGACTAGCGGCGCTCGGACCCAGTACTTC CASSFGTSGARTQYF